The following is a T cell receptor (beta chain) sequence with its context. Germline CDR1 SGDLS, CDR2 YYNGEE. Trimming shortened V by 4 bases and J by 6 bases, and 16 bases separated the two germline ends. This CDR3 has 14 residues. These data originate in a study of blood T cell repertoires in COVID-19. In the study overall: Samples representing acute and convalescent COVID-19 were sourced from the United States, Italy and Spain. The analysed material was cDNA or gDNA that came from T cells, B-cell-depleted T cells, or PBMCs.

Source study methods: Scientists estimated how many nucleated cells there were by amplifying reference gene primers. This table comes from immunoSEQ multiplex PCR, and its TCRdb copy is limited to in-frame clones, with some not included. That table furnishes V, J and clone size, whereas the DNA furnished D and trimming. The sample holds 65,000 to 85,000 clones, around three quarters seen once. The TCR sequence derives from a man in his fifties or sixties with active or convalescent COVID-19. V is TRBV9 and J is TRBJ1-1, with D unclear. The sample taken for sequencing was peripheral blood. The chain's CDR3 is CASSPLGLGAEAFF. In DNA, the CDR3 is TGTGCCAGCAGCCCCCTCGGCCTAGGCGCTGAAGCTTTCTTT.